Listed below are T cell receptor beta chains from one sample, sequenced in a study of T-cell reconstitution after alpha-beta-depleted transplantation in children. TCRdb reanalysed the PCR reads using MiXCR and keeps one entry per CDR3 protein. The sample contains about 310,000 distinct CDR3 sequences, roughly 21% of which appear only once. Specimen: PBMCs, mostly from graft donor cells, collected 180 days after TCRalphabeta/CD19-depleted stem cell transplant. All receptors come from a male patient younger than 18 who had a stem cell transplant for acute lymphoblastic leukemia, so the T cells may come from the graft donor. The CDR3 runs from the conserved cysteine through the conserved F or W. D genes are given only for firm matches. Some rows have no size entry. The others give once, few or many, or a class for an expanded clone.

j_call v_call clone_size d_call cdr3_aa cdr3_nt
TRBJ2-1 TRBV7-3 NA NA CASCLMSGTYNEQFF TGTGCCTCCTGCTTAATGAGCGGAACCTACAATGAGCAGTTCTTC
TRBJ2-1 TRBV20-1 many TRBD2 CSAASGSTYNEQFF TGCAGTGCGGCTAGCGGGAGTACCTACAATGAGCAGTTCTTC
TRBJ2-7 TRBV7-9 few NA CASRGITYEQYF TGTGCCAGCAGGGGTATTACCTACGAGCAGTACTTC
TRBJ2-1 TRBV6-6 NA TRBD2 CASSPGLDEFF TGTGCCAGCAGTCCGGGACTAGACGAGTTCTTC
TRBJ2-7 TRBV20-1 few TRBD1 CSASGGQGFIYEQYF TGCAGTGCTAGTGGGGGACAGGGGTTTATCTACGAGCAGTACTTC
TRBJ2-3 TRBV7-4 once NA CASSLWVYRNTDTQYF TGTGCCAGCAGCTTATGGGTGTATAGGAACACAGATACGCAGTATTTT
TRBJ2-2 TRBV5-1 few NA CASSYRQTTGELFF TGCGCCAGCAGCTATAGGCAGACCACCGGGGAGCTGTTTTTT
TRBJ2-2 TRBV7-2 NA TRBD2 CASSLAPSGPINTGELFF TGTGCCAGCAGCTTAGCGCCTAGCGGCCCAATAAACACCGGGGAGCTGTTTTTT
TRBJ2-3 TRBV7-3 few TRBD2 CASSSAGISTDTQYF TGTGCCAGCAGCTCAGCGGGGATAAGCACAGATACGCAGTATTTT
TRBJ2-5 TRBV10-3 NA NA CAIGLDSEETQYF TGTGCCATCGGCCTCGACAGTGAAGAGACCCAGTACTTC
TRBJ1-1 TRBV6-5 few NA CASSFTVRNTEAFF TGTGCCAGCAGTTTCACAGTTAGAAACACTGAAGCTTTCTTT
TRBJ2-1 TRBV11-3 NA NA CASSLVGGVNEQFF TGTGCCAGCAGCTTAGTGGGAGGCGTTAATGAGCAGTTCTTC
TRBJ2-7 TRBV7-9 few TRBD1 CASSLSQGAVYEQYF TGTGCCAGCAGCTTAAGCCAGGGGGCTGTCTACGAGCAGTACTTC
TRBJ1-2 TRBV12-3/TRBV12-4 few NA CASRKEHSYYGYTF TGTGCCAGCAGGAAAGAACACTCTTACTATGGCTACACCTTC
TRBJ1-1 TRBV5-1 NA TRBD1 CASSSTGGKITEAFF TGCGCCAGCAGCTCGACAGGGGGCAAGATCACTGAAGCTTTCTTT
TRBJ2-2 TRBV5-4 NA NA CASSLLAPTGELFF TGTGCCAGCAGCTTGTTAGCTCCGACCGGGGAGCTGTTTTTT
TRBJ2-7 TRBV4-1 few NA CASSPRTIQSYEQYF TGCGCCAGCAGCCCCCGGACTATTCAATCCTACGAGCAGTACTTC
TRBJ2-3 TRBV30 NA NA CAWSVDVLTDTQYF TGTGCCTGGAGTGTTGACGTCCTCACAGATACGCAGTATTTT
TRBJ2-7 TRBV3-1 NA TRBD2 CASSPRLAGVSYEQYF TGTGCCAGCAGTCCCAGACTAGCGGGGGTCTCCTACGAGCAGTACTTC
TRBJ1-2 TRBV29-1 NA TRBD1 CSVVDRGPGYTF TGCAGCGTTGTAGACAGGGGGCCCGGCTACACCTTC
TRBJ1-2 TRBV4-1 few TRBD1 CASSTDRGPYGYTF TGCGCCAGCAGCACAGACAGGGGCCCCTATGGCTACACCTTC
TRBJ2-5 TRBV18 few TRBD1 CASSKQGYQETQYF TGTGCCAGCTCGAAACAGGGGTACCAAGAGACCCAGTACTTC
TRBJ2-3 TRBV6-1 NA TRBD2 CASSATSGFSTDTQYF TGTGCCAGCAGTGCCACTAGCGGCTTTAGCACAGATACGCAGTATTTT
TRBJ2-7 TRBV4-2 NA NA CAASDGSYEQYF TGTGCAGCTTCGGACGGGTCCTACGAGCAGTACTTC
TRBJ2-1 TRBV20-1 NA TRBD2 CSAPPGLAEPNEQFF TGCAGTGCTCCCCCGGGACTAGCGGAACCGAATGAGCAGTTCTTC
TRBJ2-7 TRBV27 NA NA CASSLRRSGYEQYF TGTGCCAGCAGTTTACGCCGTTCGGGCTACGAGCAGTACTTC
TRBJ2-7 TRBV5-1 few NA CASSSRPTKPRPYEQYF TGCGCCAGCAGCTCCCGCCCGACCAAACCAAGGCCCTACGAGCAGTACTTC
TRBJ2-7 TRBV7-6 many TRBD2 CASSPWTSGNYEQYF TGTGCCAGCAGCCCCTGGACTAGCGGGAACTACGAGCAGTACTTC
TRBJ2-7 TRBV20-1 NA NA CSARDIKGQFSYEQYF TGCAGTGCTAGAGACATTAAAGGACAGTTCTCCTACGAGCAGTACTTC
TRBJ2-6 TRBV21-1 NA NA CASSTKWVPGSLWAGANVLTF TGTGCCAGCAGCACGAAATGGGTTCCGGGCTCCCTTTGGGCTGGGGCCAACGTCCTGACTTTC
TRBJ2-3 TRBV20-1 few TRBD1 CSASPTGGFTDTQYF TGCAGTGCTAGCCCGACAGGGGGCTTCACAGATACGCAGTATTTT
TRBJ2-7 TRBV20-1 NA TRBD2 CSARSLAGGPLEQYF TGCAGTGCTAGGTCCCTAGCGGGAGGGCCCCTTGAGCAGTACTTC
TRBJ2-1 TRBV15 NA NA CATSSASSYNEQFF TGTGCCACCAGCAGCGCGAGCTCCTACAATGAGCAGTTCTTC
TRBJ2-7 TRBV4-2 NA TRBD2 CASSQITGLAGPSEQYF TGTGCCAGCAGCCAAATTACTGGACTAGCGGGACCGAGCGAGCAGTACTTC
TRBJ2-3 TRBV27 NA TRBD1 CASSLFGTGGDRPFTDTQYF TGTGCCAGCAGTTTATTCGGGACAGGGGGCGACCGCCCCTTCACAGATACGCAGTATTTT
TRBJ1-1 TRBV3-1 NA TRBD1 CASSQAQGGTEAFF TGTGCCAGCAGCCAAGCCCAGGGGGGGACTGAAGCTTTCTTT
TRBJ2-1 TRBV6-5 few TRBD2 CASSYLVSGRAGEQFF TGTGCCAGCAGTTACCTTGTTAGCGGGAGGGCCGGTGAGCAGTTCTTC
TRBJ2-7 TRBV9 few NA CASSVAVSPFYEQYF TGTGCCAGCAGCGTAGCGGTATCCCCTTTTTACGAGCAGTACTTC
TRBJ2-3 TRBV5-6 NA TRBD2 CASSLAPAGVIWGTDTQYF TGTGCCAGCAGCTTGGCCCCAGCGGGAGTGATCTGGGGCACAGATACGCAGTATTTT
TRBJ2-1 TRBV2 NA TRBD1 CASSGDRGTYNEQFF TGTGCCAGCAGTGGGGACAGGGGGACCTACAATGAGCAGTTCTTC
TRBJ2-5 TRBV29-1 NA NA CSVVVGTQYF TGCAGCGTTGTGGTCGGGACCCAGTACTTC
TRBJ1-5 TRBV12-3/TRBV12-4 NA NA CASSGALEPQHF TGTGCCAGCAGTGGGGCCCTGGAGCCCCAGCATTTT
TRBJ2-1 TRBV10-3 few NA CAISRAFSAYNEQFF TGTGCCATCAGTCGAGCCTTCAGCGCGTACAATGAGCAGTTCTTC
TRBJ2-5 TRBV7-2 few NA CASSLDFTGIETQYF TGTGCCAGCAGCTTAGATTTTACAGGGATAGAGACCCAGTACTTC
TRBJ1-2 TRBV3-1 few NA CASSQERGGGGYGYTF TGTGCCAGCAGCCAAGAGCGAGGCGGGGGCGGCTATGGCTACACCTTC
TRBJ2-4 TRBV27 few NA CASSPLQGAKNIQYF TGTGCCAGCAGTCCCCTTCAGGGTGCCAAAAACATTCAGTACTTC
TRBJ2-3 TRBV20-1 NA NA CSAARRGWDTQYF TGCAGTGCAGCCCGACGGGGCTGGGATACGCAGTATTTT
TRBJ2-1 TRBV5-6 NA NA CASSFGLTYNEQFF TGTGCCAGCAGCTTTGGACTCACCTACAATGAGCAGTTCTTC
TRBJ1-2 TRBV5-1 NA TRBD1 CASRQGQLGNPGYTF TGCGCCAGCAGGCAGGGACAGCTTGGTAATCCGGGCTACACCTTC
TRBJ2-7 TRBV7-8 NA NA CASSLWTFGGAYYEQYF TGTGCCAGCAGCTTATGGACTTTCGGGGGTGCGTACTACGAGCAGTACTTC
TRBJ1-4 TRBV4-1 NA NA CASGRGRSEKLFF TGCGCCTCTGGGAGAGGCCGTAGCGAAAAACTGTTTTTT
TRBJ2-7 TRBV20-1 NA TRBD2 CSAVGLAPTYEQYF TGCAGTGCGGTCGGACTAGCGCCTACCTACGAGCAGTACTTC
TRBJ2-7 TRBV7-8 NA TRBD1 CASSFRRTGTGSYEQYF TGTGCCAGCAGCTTTCGACGAACCGGGACAGGGTCCTACGAGCAGTACTTC
TRBJ2-5 TRBV5-8 NA TRBD2 CASGSGTSRIETQYF TGTGCCAGCGGGTCCGGGACTAGCAGGATAGAGACCCAGTACTTC
TRBJ2-7 TRBV5-1 NA NA CASSTPGPYYEQYF TGCGCCAGCAGCACCCCGGGACCTTACTACGAGCAGTACTTC
TRBJ1-2 TRBV11-1 few TRBD1 CASSLRNPGTANYGYTF TGTGCCAGCAGCTTAAGGAACCCCGGGACAGCTAACTATGGCTACACCTTC
TRBJ2-7 TRBV7-6 NA TRBD2 CASSPFGQGLAGDSYEQYF TGTGCCAGCAGCCCTTTTGGACAGGGACTAGCGGGAGACTCCTACGAGCAGTACTTC